Listed below are T cell receptor beta chains from one sample, sequenced in a study of shared clonotypes between healthy human individuals. Repertoires were generated with immunoSEQ multiplex PCR, while TCRdb's copy carries only in-frame clones and drops some. This sample has hundreds of thousands of clones, with around 93% found just once. The sample taken for sequencing was naive CD8+ T cells sorted from blood. These receptors all come from a man under 40 in good health. Each CDR3 is given without its conserved first and last residue. The order of the fields is D gene, J gene, V gene, CDR3 protein. D genes are given only for firm matches.

TRBD1,TRBJ2-1,TRBV28,ASSPTGRIYNEQF
TRBD1,TRBJ1-5,TRBV27,ASSYPTGLGNQPQH
.,TRBJ2-1,TRBV29-1,SVVWRALLF
.,TRBJ2-1,TRBV7-2,ASTPTALYGRHNEQF
.,TRBJ1-2,TRBV4-3,ASSPARGFTYGYT
.,TRBJ1-2,TRBV19,ASKLGPLQAYGYT
TRBD2,TRBJ2-7,TRBV11-2,ASSRPAGLAVGYEQY
.,TRBJ2-7,TRBV28,ASSTLWVYEQY
TRBD2,TRBJ2-1,TRBV5-1,ASSLRLAGVNNEQF
.,TRBJ2-6,TRBV27,ASSPSSGANVLT
.,TRBJ2-7,TRBV27,ASSVSPLDNHYEQY
.,TRBJ2-7,TRBV5-1,ASNSGRASDEQY
TRBD1,TRBJ2-7,TRBV7-9,ASSMTGGSVDEQY
.,TRBJ2-7,TRBV7-6,ASTPGSGPYEQY
.,TRBJ1-1,TRBV11-2,ASSPWTMNTEAF
.,TRBJ1-1,TRBV6-1,ASSEPENTEAF
.,TRBJ1-4,TRBV7-9,ASSLDGSFNEKLF
.,TRBJ2-1,TRBV28,ASSLFGGASYNEQF
TRBD2,TRBJ2-3,TRBV9,ASSGPNRTSGRKHTQY
.,TRBJ2-5,TRBV5-1,ASSLAGGGRETQY
TRBD1,TRBJ2-4,TRBV7-2,ASSLAPYRGVDKNIQY
.,TRBJ2-1,TRBV2,ASTKGGQPVVSSYNEQF
TRBD2,TRBJ2-1,TRBV29-1,SVSERGNSNEQF
TRBD2,TRBJ2-1,TRBV28,ASSAGTTSYNEQF